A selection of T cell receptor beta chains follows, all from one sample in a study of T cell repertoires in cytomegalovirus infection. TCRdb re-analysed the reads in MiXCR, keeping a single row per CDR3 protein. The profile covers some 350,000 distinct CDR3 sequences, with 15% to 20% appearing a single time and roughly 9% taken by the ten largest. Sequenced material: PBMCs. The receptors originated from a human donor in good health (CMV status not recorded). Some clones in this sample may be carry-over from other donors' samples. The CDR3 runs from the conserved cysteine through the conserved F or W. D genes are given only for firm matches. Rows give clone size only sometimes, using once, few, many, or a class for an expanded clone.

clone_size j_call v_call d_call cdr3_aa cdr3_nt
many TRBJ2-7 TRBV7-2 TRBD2 CASSLAASGRTYEQYF TGTGCCAGCAGCTTAGCCGCTAGCGGGAGAACCTACGAGCAGTACTTC
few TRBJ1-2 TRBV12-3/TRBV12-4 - CASSEGPGYGYTF TGTGCCAGCAGTGAGGGACCTGGCTATGGCTACACCTTC
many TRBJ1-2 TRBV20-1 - CSAGRPGLGYTF TGCAGTGCTGGCAGGCCCGGTTTAGGCTACACCTTC
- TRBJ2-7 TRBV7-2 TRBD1 CASRPGTGVEQYF TGTGCCAGCAGACCCGGGACAGGGGTGGAGCAGTACTTC
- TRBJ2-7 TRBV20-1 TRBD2 CSARDPLGGSNEQYF TGCAGTGCTAGAGATCCCTTAGGCGGGAGTAACGAGCAGTACTTC
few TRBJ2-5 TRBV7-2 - CASSFSPGPETQYF TGTGCCAGCAGCTTTAGTCCGGGCCCGGAGACCCAGTACTTC
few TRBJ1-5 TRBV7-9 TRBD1 CASSSTGGRYQPQHF TGTGCCAGCAGCAGCACAGGGGGCCGTTATCAGCCCCAGCATTTT
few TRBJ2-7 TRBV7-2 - CASSHGRPYEQYF TGTGCCAGCAGCCACGGACGGCCCTACGAGCAGTACTTC
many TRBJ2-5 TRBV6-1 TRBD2 CASRLAGSETQYF TGTGCCAGCAGACTAGCGGGGTCGGAGACCCAGTACTTC
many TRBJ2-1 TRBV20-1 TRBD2 CSASNSGGADEQFF TGCAGTGCTAGTAATAGCGGGGGGGCCGATGAGCAGTTCTTC
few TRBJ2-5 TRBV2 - CASNWVREETQYF TGTGCCAGCAACTGGGTCCGCGAGGAGACCCAGTACTTC
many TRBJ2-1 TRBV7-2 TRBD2 CASSLTSGRALNEQFF TGTGCCAGCAGCTTGACTAGCGGGAGGGCCTTGAATGAGCAGTTCTTC
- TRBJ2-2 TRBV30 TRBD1 CAWSGGQVNGELFF TGTGCCTGGAGTGGGGGACAGGTCAACGGGGAGCTGTTTTTT
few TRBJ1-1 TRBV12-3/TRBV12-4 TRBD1 CASSPRQGGSEAFF TGTGCCAGCAGTCCGCGACAGGGTGGATCTGAAGCTTTCTTT
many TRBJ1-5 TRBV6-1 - CASSEEQGSLYSNQPQHF TGTGCCAGCAGTGAAGAGCAGGGAAGCTTGTATAGCAATCAGCCCCAGCATTTT
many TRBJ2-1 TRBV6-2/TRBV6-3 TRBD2 CASRTAGLAGDEQFF TGTGCCAGCAGGACGGCGGGACTAGCGGGAGATGAGCAGTTCTTC
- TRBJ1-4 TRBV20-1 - CSADTGRANEKLFF TGCAGTGCGGATACAGGGAGGGCTAATGAAAAACTGTTTTTT
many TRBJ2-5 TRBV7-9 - CASSGETQYF TGTGCCAGCAGCGGAGAGACCCAGTACTTC
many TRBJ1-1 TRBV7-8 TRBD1 CASSLTGVQNTEAFF TGTGCCAGCAGCTTGACAGGGGTACAGAACACTGAAGCTTTCTTT
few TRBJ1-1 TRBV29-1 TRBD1 CSTGQGARTEAFF TGCAGCACCGGACAGGGGGCGAGAACTGAAGCTTTCTTT
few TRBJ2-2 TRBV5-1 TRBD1 CASSYGQGPNGELFF TGCGCCAGCAGCTACGGACAGGGTCCTAACGGGGAGCTGTTTTTT
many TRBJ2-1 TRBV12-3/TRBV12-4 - CASSGKFNEQFF TGTGCCAGCAGTGGGAAATTCAATGAGCAGTTCTTC
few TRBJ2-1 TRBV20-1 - CSARPTGLSSYNEQFF TGCAGTGCTAGACCGACGGGGCTGAGCTCCTACAATGAGCAGTTCTTC
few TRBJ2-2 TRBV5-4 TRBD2 CASSETSPNTGELFF TGTGCCAGCAGCGAGACTAGCCCTAACACCGGGGAGCTGTTTTTT
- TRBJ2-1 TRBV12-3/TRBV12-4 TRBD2 CASRPGGGAGGLFF TGTGCCAGCAGACCCGGGGGGGGGGCGGGAGGGTTGTTCTTC